This T cell receptor beta chain comes out of a study of shared clonotypes between healthy human individuals. At the level of the study: For every donor, three CD4 naive, three CD4 memory, two CD8 naive and one CD8 memory plates were used. Study conclusions and caveats: The small donor group covered limited genetic and exposure diversity.

The CDR3 contains 16 residues. The germline V gene has CDR1 LGHNA and CDR2 YSLEER. V was trimmed by 0 bases and J by 2 bases, leaving 10 bases between them. A remark on this clone: The antigen is unknown.

Once extracted for a subset, genomic DNA was divided evenly among several immunoSEQ plates. The table came from immunoSEQ multiplex PCR; TCRdb's copy has only in-frame clones and leaves some out. The sample holds about 2.3 million clones, 93% seen once. The CD4+ fraction was divided into a CD45RA+ naive subset and a CD45RA-negative memory subset. The chain combines TRBV4-3 with TRBJ1-4; possibly TRBD1 for D (5 bases). Material for sequencing was naive CD4+ T cells from PBMCs. Regarding subset: CD45RA+ positively selected. The TCR comes from a young man in good health. Some clones in this sample may be carry-over from other donors' samples. CDR3 region: CASSQDGQGTNEKLFF. For the CDR3, the DNA is TGCGCCAGCAGCCAAGACGGGCAGGGCACTAATGAAAAACTGTTTTTT.